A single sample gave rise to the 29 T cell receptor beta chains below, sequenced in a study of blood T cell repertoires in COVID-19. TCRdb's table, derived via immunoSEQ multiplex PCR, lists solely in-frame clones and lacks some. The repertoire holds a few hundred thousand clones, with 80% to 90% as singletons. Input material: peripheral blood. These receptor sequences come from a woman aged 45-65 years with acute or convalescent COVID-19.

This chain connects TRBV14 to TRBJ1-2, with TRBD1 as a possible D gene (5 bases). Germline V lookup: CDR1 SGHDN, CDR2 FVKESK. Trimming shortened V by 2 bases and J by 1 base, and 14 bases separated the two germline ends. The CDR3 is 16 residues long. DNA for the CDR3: TGTGCCAGCAGCCAAAACGGGGCCGGGGGTAACTATGGCTACACCTTC. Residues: CASSQNGAGGNYGYTF.

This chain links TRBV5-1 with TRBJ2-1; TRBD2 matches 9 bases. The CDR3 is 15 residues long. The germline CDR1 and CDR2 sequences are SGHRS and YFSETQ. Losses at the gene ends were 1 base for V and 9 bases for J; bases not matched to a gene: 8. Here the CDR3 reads CASSLTASGAGEQFF. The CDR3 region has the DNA TGCGCCAGCAGCTTGACGGCTAGCGGGGCGGGTGAGCAGTTCTTC. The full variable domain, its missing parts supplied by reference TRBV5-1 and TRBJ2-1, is KAGVTQTPRYLIKTRGQQVTLSCSPISGHRSVSWYQQTPGQGLQFLFEYFSETQRNKGNFPGRFSGRQFSNSRSEMNVSTLELGDSALYLCASSLTASGAGEQFFGPGTRLTVL.

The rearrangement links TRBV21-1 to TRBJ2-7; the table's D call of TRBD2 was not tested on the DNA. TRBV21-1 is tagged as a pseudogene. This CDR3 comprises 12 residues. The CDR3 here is CASSILPYEQYV. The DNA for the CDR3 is TGTGCCAGCAGCATCCTTCCCTACGAGCAGTACGTC.

CDR3 nucleotides: TGTGCCAGTGTCGGGGTTACTGAAGCTTTCTTT. Its protein is CASVGVTEAFF. The chain carries TRBV19 and TRBJ1-1, with D unclear. Germline V gene lookup returns CDR1 LNHDA and CDR2 SQIVND (reference sequence). Trimming cost V 8 bases and J 5 bases, with 9 bases left between them. The CDR3 has 11 amino acids.

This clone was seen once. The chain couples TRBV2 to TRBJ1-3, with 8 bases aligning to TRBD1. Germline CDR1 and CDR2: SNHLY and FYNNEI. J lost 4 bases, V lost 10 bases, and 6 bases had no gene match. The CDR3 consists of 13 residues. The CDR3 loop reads CAIATGVGNTIYF. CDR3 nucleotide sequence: TGTGCCATCGCGACAGGGGTAGGAAACACCATATATTTT.

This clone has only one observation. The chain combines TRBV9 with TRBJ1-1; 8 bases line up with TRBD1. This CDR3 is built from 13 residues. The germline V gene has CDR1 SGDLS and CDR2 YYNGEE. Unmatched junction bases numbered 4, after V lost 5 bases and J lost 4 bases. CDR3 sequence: CASRGQGGTEAFF. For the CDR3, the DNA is TGTGCCAGCAGAGGACAGGGTGGCACTGAAGCTTTCTTT.

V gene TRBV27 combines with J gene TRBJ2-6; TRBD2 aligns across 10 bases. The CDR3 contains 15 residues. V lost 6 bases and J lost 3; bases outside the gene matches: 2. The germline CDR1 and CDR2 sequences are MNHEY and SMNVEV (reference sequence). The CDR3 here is CASSLAGGGANVLTF. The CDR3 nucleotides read TGTGCCAGCAGCTTAGCGGGAGGTGGGGCCAACGTCCTGACTTTC. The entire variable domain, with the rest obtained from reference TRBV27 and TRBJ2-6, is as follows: EAQVTQNPRYLITVTGKKLTVTCSQNMNHEYMSWYRQDPGLGLRQIYYSMNVEVTDKGDVPEGYKVSRKEKRNFPLILESPSPNQTSLYFCASSLAGGGANVLTFGAGSRLTVL.

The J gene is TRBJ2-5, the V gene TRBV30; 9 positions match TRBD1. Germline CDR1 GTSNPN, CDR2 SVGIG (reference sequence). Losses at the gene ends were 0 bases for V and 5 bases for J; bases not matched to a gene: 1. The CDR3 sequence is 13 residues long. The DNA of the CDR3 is TGTGCCTGGAGTGTAGGGACAGGGGAGACCCAGTACTTC. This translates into CAWSVGTGETQYF.

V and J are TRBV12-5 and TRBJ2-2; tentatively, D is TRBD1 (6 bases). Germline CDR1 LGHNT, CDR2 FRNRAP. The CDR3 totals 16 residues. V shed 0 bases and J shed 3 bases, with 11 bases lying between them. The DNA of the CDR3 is TGTGCTAGTGGTTTGGTACTATCAGGGGACACCGGGGAGCTGTTTTTT. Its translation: CASGLVLSGDTGELFF.

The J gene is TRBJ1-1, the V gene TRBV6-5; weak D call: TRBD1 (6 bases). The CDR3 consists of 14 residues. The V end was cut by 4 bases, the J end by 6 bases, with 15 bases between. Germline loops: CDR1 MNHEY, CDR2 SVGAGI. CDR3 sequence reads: CASSLTGPWAEAFF. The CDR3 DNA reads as TGTGCCAGCAGTTTAACAGGGCCTTGGGCTGAAGCTTTCTTT.

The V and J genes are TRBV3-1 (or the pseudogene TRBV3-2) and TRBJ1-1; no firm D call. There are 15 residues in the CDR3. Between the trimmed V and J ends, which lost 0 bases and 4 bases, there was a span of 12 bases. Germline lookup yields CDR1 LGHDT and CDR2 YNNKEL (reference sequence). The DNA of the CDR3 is TGTGCCAGCAGCCAAGAGCCGGGAACGGGCACTGAAGCTTTCTTT. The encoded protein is CASSQEPGTGTEAFF.

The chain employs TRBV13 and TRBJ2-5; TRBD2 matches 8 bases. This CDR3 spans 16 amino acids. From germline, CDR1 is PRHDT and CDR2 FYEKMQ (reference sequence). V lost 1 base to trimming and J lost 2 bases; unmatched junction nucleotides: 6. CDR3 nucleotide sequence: TGTGCCAGCAGCTTAGCAAGCGGGAGAGGTCAAGAGACCCAGTACTTC. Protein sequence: CASSLASGRGQETQYF.

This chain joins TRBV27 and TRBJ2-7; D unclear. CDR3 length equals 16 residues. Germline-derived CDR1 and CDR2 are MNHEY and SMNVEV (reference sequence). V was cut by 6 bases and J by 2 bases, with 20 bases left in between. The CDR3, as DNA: TGTGCCAGCAGCATTATCCTAACACAGTACCCCTACGAGCAGTACTTC. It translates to CASSIILTQYPYEQYF.

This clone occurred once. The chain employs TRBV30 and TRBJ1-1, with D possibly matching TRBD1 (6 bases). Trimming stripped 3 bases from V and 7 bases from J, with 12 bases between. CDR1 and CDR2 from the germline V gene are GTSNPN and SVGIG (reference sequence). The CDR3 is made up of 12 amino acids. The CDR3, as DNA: TGTGCCTGGAGAGGGGGGGGCCTTGAAGCTTTCTTT. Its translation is CAWRGGGLEAFF. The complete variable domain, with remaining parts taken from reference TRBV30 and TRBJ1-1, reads SQTIHQWPATLVQPVGSPLSLECTVEGTSNPNLYWYRQAAGRGLQLLFYSVGIGQISSEVPQNLSASRPQDRQFILSSKKLLLSDSGFYLCAWRGGGLEAFFGQGTRLTVV.

Written as DNA, the CDR3 is TGTGCCATCAGCGAGCCGGGACAGGGGGTCGAAAAACTGTTTTTT. Translated: CAISEPGQGVEKLFF. The J gene is TRBJ1-4, the V gene TRBV10-3; 11 bases are a match to TRBD1. The CDR3 sequence is 15 residues long. Germline values: CDR1 ENHRY, CDR2 SYGVKD. V shed 6 bases and J 8 bases; nucleotides not matched to a gene: 8.

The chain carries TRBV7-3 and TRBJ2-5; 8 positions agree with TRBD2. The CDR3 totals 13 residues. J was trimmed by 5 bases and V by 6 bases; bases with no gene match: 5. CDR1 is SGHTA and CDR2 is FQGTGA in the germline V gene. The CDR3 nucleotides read TGTGCCAGCAGTACCCGGACTAGCGAGACCCAGTACTTC. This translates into CASSTRTSETQYF.

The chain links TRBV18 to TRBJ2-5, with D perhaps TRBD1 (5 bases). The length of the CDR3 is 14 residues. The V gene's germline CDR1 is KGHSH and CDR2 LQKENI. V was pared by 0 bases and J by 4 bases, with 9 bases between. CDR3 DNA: TGTGCCAGCTCACCACCAAGGGGTGGAGAGACCCAGTACTTC. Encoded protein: CASSPPRGGETQYF.

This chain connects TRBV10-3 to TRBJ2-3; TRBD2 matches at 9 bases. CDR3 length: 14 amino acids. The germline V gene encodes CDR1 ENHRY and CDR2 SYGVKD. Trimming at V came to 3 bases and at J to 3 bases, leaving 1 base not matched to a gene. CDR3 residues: CAISDAGGTDTQYF. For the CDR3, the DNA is TGTGCCATCAGTGACGCGGGAGGGACAGATACGCAGTATTTT.

CDR3 residues: CASSLGEAYEQYF. CDR3 in DNA: TGTGCCAGCAGCTTGGGAGAGGCCTACGAGCAGTACTTC. The chain employs TRBV7-2 and TRBJ2-7; possible D gene TRBD2, 5 bases. Trimming took 3 bases from V and 2 from J, leaving 8 bases between them. Looked up from germline, CDR1 is SGHTA and CDR2 is FQGNSA. This CDR3 region has 13 residues.

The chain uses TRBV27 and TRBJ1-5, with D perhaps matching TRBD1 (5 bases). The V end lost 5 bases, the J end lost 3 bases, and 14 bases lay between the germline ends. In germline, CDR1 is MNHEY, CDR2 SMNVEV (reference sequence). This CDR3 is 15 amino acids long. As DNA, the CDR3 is TGTGCCAGCAGTACTAGGGAGGGGTACAATCAGCCCCAGCATTTT. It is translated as CASSTREGYNQPQHF.

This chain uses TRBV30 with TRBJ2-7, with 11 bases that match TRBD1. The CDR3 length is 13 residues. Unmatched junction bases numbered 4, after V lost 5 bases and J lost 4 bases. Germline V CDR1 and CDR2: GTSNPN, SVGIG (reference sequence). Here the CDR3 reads CAWVRDRGYEQYF. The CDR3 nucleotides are TGTGCCTGGGTGCGGGACAGGGGGTACGAGCAGTACTTC.

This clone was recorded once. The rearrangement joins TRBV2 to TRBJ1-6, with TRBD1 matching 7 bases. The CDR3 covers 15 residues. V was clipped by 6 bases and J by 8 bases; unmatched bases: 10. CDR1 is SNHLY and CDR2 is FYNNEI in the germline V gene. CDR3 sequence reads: CASRGIPRGDSPLHF. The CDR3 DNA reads TGTGCCAGCAGGGGGATACCCAGGGGGGATTCACCCCTCCACTTT.

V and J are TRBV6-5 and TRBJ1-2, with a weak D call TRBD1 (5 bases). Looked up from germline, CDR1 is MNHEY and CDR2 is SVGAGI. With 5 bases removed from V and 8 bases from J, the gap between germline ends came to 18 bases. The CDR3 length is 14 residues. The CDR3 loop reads CASSPTREMSGYTF. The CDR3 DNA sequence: TGTGCCAGCAGTCCTACCAGGGAAATGAGCGGCTACACCTTC.

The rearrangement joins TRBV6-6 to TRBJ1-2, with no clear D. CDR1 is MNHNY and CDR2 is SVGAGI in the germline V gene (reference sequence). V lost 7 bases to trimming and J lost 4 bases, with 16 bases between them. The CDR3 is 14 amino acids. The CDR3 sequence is CASIPGRDRYGYTF. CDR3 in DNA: TGTGCCAGCATCCCGGGGAGGGATCGCTATGGCTACACCTTC.

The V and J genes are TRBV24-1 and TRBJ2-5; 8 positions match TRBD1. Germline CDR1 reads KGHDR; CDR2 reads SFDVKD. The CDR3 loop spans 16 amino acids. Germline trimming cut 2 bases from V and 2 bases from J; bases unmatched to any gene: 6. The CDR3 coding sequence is TGTGCCACCAGTGATTCCGGACAGGGTGGGCAAGAGACCCAGTACTTC. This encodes CATSDSGQGGQETQYF.

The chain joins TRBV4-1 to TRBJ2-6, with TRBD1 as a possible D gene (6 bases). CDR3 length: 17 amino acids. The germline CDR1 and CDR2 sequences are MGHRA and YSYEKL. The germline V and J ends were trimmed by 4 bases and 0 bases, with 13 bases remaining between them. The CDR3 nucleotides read TGCGCCAGCAGCCTATGGGGGCTCAACTCTGGGGCCAACGTCCTGACTTTC. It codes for CASSLWGLNSGANVLTF.

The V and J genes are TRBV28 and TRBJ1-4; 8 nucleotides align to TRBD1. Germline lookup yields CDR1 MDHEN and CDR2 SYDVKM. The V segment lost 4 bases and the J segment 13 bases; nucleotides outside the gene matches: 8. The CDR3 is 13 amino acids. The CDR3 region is CASSSTDRVGLFF. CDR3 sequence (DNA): TGTGCCAGCAGTTCCACGGACAGGGTAGGACTGTTTTTT.

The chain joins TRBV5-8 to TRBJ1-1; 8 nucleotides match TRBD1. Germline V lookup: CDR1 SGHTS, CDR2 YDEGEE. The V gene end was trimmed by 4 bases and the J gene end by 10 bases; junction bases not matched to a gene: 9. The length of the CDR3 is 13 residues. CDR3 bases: TGTGCCAGCAGCCCCGACAGGGGATCTGTAGCTTTCTTT. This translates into CASSPDRGSVAFF.

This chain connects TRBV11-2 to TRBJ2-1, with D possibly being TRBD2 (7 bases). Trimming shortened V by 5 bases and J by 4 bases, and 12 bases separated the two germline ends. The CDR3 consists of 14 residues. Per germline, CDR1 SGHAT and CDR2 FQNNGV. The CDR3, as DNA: TGTGCCAGCAGCGGCGGGGGACATTACAATGAGCAGTTCTTC. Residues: CASSGGGHYNEQFF.